The sequence of this T cell receptor (beta chain) was determined in a study of blood T cell repertoires in COVID-19. The method was immunoSEQ multiplex PCR; TCRdb's version includes in-frame clones alone and lacks a portion of them. The repertoire has 130,000 or so clones, roughly 90% of them found once; the top ten carry more than 2%. The length of the CDR3 is 18 residues. Germline-derived CDR1 and CDR2 are SGHRS and YFSETQ. Losses at the gene ends were 0 bases for V and 0 bases for J; bases not matched to a gene: 8. The clonotype was recovered from a man between 65 and 79 years old with active COVID-19. Sample: peripheral blood. The chain has TRBV5-1 and TRBJ2-7; 11 positions match TRBD2. The CDR3 loop is CASSLVPTSGAGSYEQYF. The CDR3 DNA sequence: TGCGCCAGCAGCTTGGTCCCGACTAGCGGGGCGGGCTCCTACGAGCAGTACTTC.